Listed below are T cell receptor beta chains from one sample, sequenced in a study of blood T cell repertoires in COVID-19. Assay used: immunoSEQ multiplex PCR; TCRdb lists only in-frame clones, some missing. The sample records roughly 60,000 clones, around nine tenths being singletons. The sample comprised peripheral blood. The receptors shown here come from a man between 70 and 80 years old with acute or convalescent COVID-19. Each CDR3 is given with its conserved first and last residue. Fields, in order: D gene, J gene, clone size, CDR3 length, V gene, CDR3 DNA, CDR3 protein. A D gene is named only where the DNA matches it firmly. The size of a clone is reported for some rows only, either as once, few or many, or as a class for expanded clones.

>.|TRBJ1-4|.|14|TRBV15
TGTGCCACCAGCAGAGTCAGATCGTGGGAAAAACTGTTTTTT
CATSRVRSWEKLFF
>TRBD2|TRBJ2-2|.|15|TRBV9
TGTGCCAGCAGCGCTGGGACTAGCTCTCCTGGGGAGCTGTTTTTT
CASSAGTSSPGELFF
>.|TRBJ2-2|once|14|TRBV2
TGTGCCAGCAGTTCAGGGACTGCGACCGGGGAGCTGTTTTTT
CASSSGTATGELFF
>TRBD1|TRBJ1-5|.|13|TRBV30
TGTGCCTGGAGTGCGGACAGGAATCAGCCCCAGCATTTT
CAWSADRNQPQHF
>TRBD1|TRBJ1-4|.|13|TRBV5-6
TGTGCCAGCAGACAGGGGAATGATGAAAAACTGTTTTTT
CASRQGNDEKLFF
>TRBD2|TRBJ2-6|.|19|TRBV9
TGTGCCAGCAGCGTACGGTCTAGCGGGGGCCTCTCTGGGGCCAACGTCCTGACTTTC
CASSVRSSGGLSGANVLTF
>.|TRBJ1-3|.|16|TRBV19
TGTGCCAGTAGAACTCCGACAGCCACCTCTGGAAACACCATATATTTT
CASRTPTATSGNTIYF
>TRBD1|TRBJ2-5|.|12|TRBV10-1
TGCGCCACCGGACAGGGCGGCGTGACCCAGTACTTC
CATGQGGVTQYF
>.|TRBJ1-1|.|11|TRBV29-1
TGCAGCGTTGGGCCAGACACCGAAGCTTTCTTT
CSVGPDTEAFF
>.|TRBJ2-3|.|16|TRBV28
TGTGCCAGCAGGAAACCAGGGGTAAGGGGCACAGATACGCAGTATTTT
CASRKPGVRGTDTQYF
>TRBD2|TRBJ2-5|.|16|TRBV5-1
TGCGCCAGCAGCTTGCAACCCGGCGGGGGTAGGGAGACCCAGTACTTC
CASSLQPGGGRETQYF
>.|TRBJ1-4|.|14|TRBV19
TGTGCCAGTAGCCGACTTACAACTAATGAAAAACTGTTTTTT
CASSRLTTNEKLFF
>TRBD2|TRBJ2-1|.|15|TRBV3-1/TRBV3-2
TGTGCCAGCAGCCGAGGACTAGCAATTTACAATGAGCAGTTCTTC
CASSRGLAIYNEQFF
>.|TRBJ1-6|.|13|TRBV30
TGTGCCTGGAGTGCGGGGGGCCCCTTGGCCCTCCACTTT
CAWSAGGPLALHF
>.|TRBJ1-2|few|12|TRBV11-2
TGTGCCAGCAGCTTTCTGGGAGGTGGCTACACCTTC
CASSFLGGGYTF
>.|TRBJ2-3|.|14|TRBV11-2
TGTGCCAGCAGCTTAGCTCAGTACACAGATACGCAGTATTTT
CASSLAQYTDTQYF
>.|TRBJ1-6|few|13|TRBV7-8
TGTGCCAGCAGGACTACAACTAAGTCACCCCTCCACTTT
CASRTTTKSPLHF
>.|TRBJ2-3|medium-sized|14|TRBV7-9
TGTGCCAGCAGCTTAGCGGGAGGCACAGATACGCAGTATTTT
CASSLAGGTDTQYF
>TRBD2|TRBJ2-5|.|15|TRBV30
TGTGCCTGGAGTCTGGGCGGGGGGACTGCTGAGACCCAGTACTTC
CAWSLGGGTAETQYF
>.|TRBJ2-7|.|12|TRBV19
TGTGCCAGTAGGGACAATTCCTACGAGCAGTACTTC
CASRDNSYEQYF
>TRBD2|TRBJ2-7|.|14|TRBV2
TGTGCCAGCAGTGTCGTGCTAGCGGGAAACGAGCAGTACTTC
CASSVVLAGNEQYF
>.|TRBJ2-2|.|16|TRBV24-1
TGTGCCACCAGTGACAACTCCTTCGGGAACACCGGGGAGCTGTTTTTT
CATSDNSFGNTGELFF
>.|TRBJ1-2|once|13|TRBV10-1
TGCGCCAGCAGTAAGACGTGTAGGAGAGGCTACACCTTC
CASSKTCRRGYTF
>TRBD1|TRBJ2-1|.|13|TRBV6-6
TGTGCCAGCGAGGGACAGGGTAGTAATGAGCAGTTCTTC
CASEGQGSNEQFF
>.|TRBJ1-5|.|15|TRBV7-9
TGTGCCAGCAGCCTGGCTACGGGGGGTAATCAGCCCCAGCATTTT
CASSLATGGNQPQHF
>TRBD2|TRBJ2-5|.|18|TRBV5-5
TGTGCCAGCAGCTTGGCGGGGGGACTAGCGGGGGCCCCAGAGACCCAGTACTTC
CASSLAGGLAGAPETQYF
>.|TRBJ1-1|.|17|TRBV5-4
TGTGCCAGCAGCCTTGGTTTTGTTGGAACAGGGAACACTGAAGCTTTCTTT
CASSLGFVGTGNTEAFF
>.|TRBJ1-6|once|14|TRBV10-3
TGTGCCATCAGCCGGGGACAAAATAATTCACCCCTCCACTTT
CAISRGQNNSPLHF
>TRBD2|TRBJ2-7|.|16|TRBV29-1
TGCAGCGTTGTTTCTCGACTAGCGGGACCTTCCTACGAGCAGTACTTC
CSVVSRLAGPSYEQYF
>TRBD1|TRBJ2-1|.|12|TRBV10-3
TGTGCCATCAACGGACAGGACAATGAGCAGTTCTTC
CAINGQDNEQFF
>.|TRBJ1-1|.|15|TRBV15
TGTGCCACCAGCAGAGACTCAGGGAAGAACACTGAAGCTTTCTTT
CATSRDSGKNTEAFF
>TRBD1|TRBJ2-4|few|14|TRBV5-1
TGCGCCAGCAGGCCTACAGGGGATGGAAACATTCAGTACTTC
CASRPTGDGNIQYF
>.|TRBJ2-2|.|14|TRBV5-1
TGCGCCAGCAGCTACGCAGGGGTGACCGGGGAGCTGTTTTTT
CASSYAGVTGELFF
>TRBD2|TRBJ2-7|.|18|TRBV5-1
TGCGCCAGCAGCCCCGGGACTAGCGGGGGACGCCTCCTCGGGGAGCAGTACTTC
CASSPGTSGGRLLGEQYF
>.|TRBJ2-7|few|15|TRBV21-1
TGTGCCAGCAGCAGCCGGGACAGGGGGCTCAACGAGCAGTACTTC
CASSSRDRGLNEQYF
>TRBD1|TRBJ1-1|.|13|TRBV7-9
TGTGCCAGCAGCTGGGACAGGAACACTGAAGCTTTCTTT
CASSWDRNTEAFF
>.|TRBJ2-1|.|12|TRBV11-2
TGTGCCAGCAGCCGGACGGGGGATGAGCAGTTCTTC
CASSRTGDEQFF
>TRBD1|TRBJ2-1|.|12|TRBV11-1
TGTGCCAGTCTGGACAGGGAAAATGAGCAGTTCTTC
CASLDRENEQFF
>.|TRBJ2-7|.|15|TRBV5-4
TGTGCCAGCAGCCTCCCGGGTACCAGCTCCTACGAGCAGTACTTC
CASSLPGTSSYEQYF
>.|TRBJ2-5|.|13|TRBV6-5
TGTGCCAGCAGTTACCCGGGGGTGGAGACCCAGTACTTC
CASSYPGVETQYF
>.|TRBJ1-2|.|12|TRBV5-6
TGTGCCAGCAGCTTGACAAACTATGGCTACACCTTC
CASSLTNYGYTF
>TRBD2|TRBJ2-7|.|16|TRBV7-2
TGTGCCAGCAGCTCCTTCGAGCGGGAGGGCAAGTACGAGCAGTACTTC
CASSSFEREGKYEQYF
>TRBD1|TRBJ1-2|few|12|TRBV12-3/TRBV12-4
TGTGCCAGCAGTGACAGGGCCGATGGCTACACCTTC
CASSDRADGYTF
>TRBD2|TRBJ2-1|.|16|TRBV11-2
TGTGCCATCACAACTAGCGGGAGAAGCTCCTACAATGAGCAGTTCTTC
CAITTSGRSSYNEQFF
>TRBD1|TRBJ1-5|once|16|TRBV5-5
TGTGCCAGCAGCTCCGGGACAGGGCTTAGCAATCAGCCCCAGCATTTT
CASSSGTGLSNQPQHF
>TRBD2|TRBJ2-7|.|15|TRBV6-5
TGTGCCAGCAGTTACTCGTGGGGGGGTTCCTACGAGCAGTACTTC
CASSYSWGGSYEQYF
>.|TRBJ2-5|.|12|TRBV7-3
TGTGCCAGCAGCCGGCCGGGGGAGACCCAGTACTTC
CASSRPGETQYF
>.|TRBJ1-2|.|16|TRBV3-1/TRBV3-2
TGTGCCAGCAGCCAAGGTCCGCAGGGCCTCCTCTATGGCTACACCTTC
CASSQGPQGLLYGYTF
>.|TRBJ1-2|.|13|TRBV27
TGTGCCAGCAGTCAACAGGGTTCCTATGGCTACACCTTC
CASSQQGSYGYTF
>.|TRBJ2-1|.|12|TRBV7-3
TGTGCCAGCGGGAGGTCCTACAATGAGCAGTTCTTC
CASGRSYNEQFF
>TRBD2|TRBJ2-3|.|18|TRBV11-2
TGTGCCAGCAGCTCAATCAGACTAGCGGGAGTTATTACAGATACGCAGTATTTT
CASSSIRLAGVITDTQYF
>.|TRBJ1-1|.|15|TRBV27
TGTGCCAGCAGTTTATCGTTGGGGGGGGGCACTGAAGCTTTCTTT
CASSLSLGGGTEAFF
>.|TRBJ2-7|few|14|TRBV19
TGTGCCAGTAGTATTCTCCCCAAGCAGGGCGAGCAGTACTTC
CASSILPKQGEQYF
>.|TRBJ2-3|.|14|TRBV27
TGTGCCAGCAGCAGGGCAGGGGGCACAGATACGCAGTATTTT
CASSRAGGTDTQYF
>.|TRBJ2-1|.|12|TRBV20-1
TGCAGTGCTAGTCGGGAGCTTAATGAGCAGTTCTTC
CSASRELNEQFF
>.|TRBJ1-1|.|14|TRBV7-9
TGTGCCAGCAGCTCTAGCGGTGGGAACACTGAAGCTTTCTTT
CASSSSGGNTEAFF
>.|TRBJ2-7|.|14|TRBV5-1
TGCGCCAGCAGCTTGGAAGGGAGAACCTACGAGCAGTACTTC
CASSLEGRTYEQYF
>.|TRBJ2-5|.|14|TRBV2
TGTGCCAGCAGCCCCCCCCCGAGCGGAGAGACCCAGTACTTC
CASSPPPSGETQYF
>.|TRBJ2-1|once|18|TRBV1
TGCACCAGCAGCCAAGAGATTTCCCGGACTAGCGCGAACAATGAGCAGTTCTTC
CTSSQEISRTSANNEQFF
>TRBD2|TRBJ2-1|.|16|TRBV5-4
TGTGCCAGCAGCTTGGGCGGGAGCAACGGCTACAATGAGCAGTTCTTC
CASSLGGSNGYNEQFF